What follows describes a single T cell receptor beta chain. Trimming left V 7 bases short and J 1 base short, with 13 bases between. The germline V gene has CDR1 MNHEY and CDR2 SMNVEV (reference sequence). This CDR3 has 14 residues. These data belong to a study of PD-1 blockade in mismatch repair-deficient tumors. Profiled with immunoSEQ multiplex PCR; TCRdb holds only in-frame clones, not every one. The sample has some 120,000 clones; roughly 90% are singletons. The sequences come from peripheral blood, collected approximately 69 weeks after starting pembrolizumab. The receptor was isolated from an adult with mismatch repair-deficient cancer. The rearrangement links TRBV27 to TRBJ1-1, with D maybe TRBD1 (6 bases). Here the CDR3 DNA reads TGTGCCAGCACTTTGACAGGAAAGAACACTGAAGCTTTCTTT. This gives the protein CASTLTGKNTEAFF.